The 21 T cell receptor beta chains given below trace back to one sample, sequenced in a study of cytomegalovirus exposure and HLA in healthy donors. 13 Jbeta primers and 60 Vbeta primers were used for the PCR. Assay used: immunoSEQ multiplex PCR; TCRdb lists only in-frame clones, some missing. This sample yields over 130,000 clones, of which roughly 77% are seen a single time; about 3.7% belongs to the top ten. The sample comprised PBMCs. The receptor source for this set is a human donor in good health.

The chain is built from TRBV28 and TRBJ1-1, with D possibly TRBD1 on 5 matching bases. V lost 6 bases to trimming and J lost 8 bases, with 13 bases between them. CDR1 is MDHEN and CDR2 is SYDVKM in the germline V gene. The CDR3 is 12 amino acids. The CDR3 loop is CASSLMGREAFF. CDR3 DNA: TGTGCCAGCAGCCTAATGGGGCGGGAAGCTTTCTTT.

V and J are TRBV4-1 and TRBJ2-3; D is undetermined. Germline assignment: CDR1 MGHRA and CDR2 YSYEKL. Between the trimmed V and J ends, which lost 7 bases and 4 bases, there was a span of 27 bases. There are 18 residues in the CDR3. CDR3 in amino acids: CASMPPSHTPVKSDTQYF. The CDR3 DNA reads TGCGCCAGCATGCCCCCCTCCCACACACCAGTAAAATCAGATACGCAGTATTTT.

This rearrangement joins TRBV30 to TRBJ2-7, with D maybe TRBD2 (5 bases). The CDR3 has 14 residues. In germline, CDR1 is GTSNPN, CDR2 SVGIG (reference sequence). Between the trimmed V and J ends, which lost 3 bases and 3 bases, there was a span of 15 bases. The CDR3 coding sequence is TGTGCCTGGAGCCCTCCCGGACTCAACTACGAGCAGTACTTC. It codes for CAWSPPGLNYEQYF.

J is TRBJ2-1 and V is TRBV2; D is possibly TRBD1 (6 bases). The CDR3 runs 12 residues. The germline V and J ends were trimmed by 8 bases and 5 bases, with 10 bases remaining between them. Germline CDR1 is SNHLY and CDR2 is FYNNEI. CDR3 loop: CASERTDNEQFF. The CDR3 nucleotides are TGTGCCAGCGAAAGGACAGACAATGAGCAGTTCTTC.

This chain joins TRBV4-3 and TRBJ2-3; TRBD2 aligns across 8 bases. The germline V gene has CDR1 LGHNA and CDR2 YSLEER. The V segment lost 0 bases and the J segment 3 bases; nucleotides outside the gene matches: 11. The CDR3 loop spans 18 amino acids. Written as DNA, the CDR3 is TGCGCCAGCAGCCAAGATCTCGTGGCGGGAGGAACGACAGATACGCAGTATTTT. It is translated as CASSQDLVAGGTTDTQYF.

The genes are TRBV11-2 and TRBJ1-1; D gene uncertain. Germline V gives CDR1 SGHAT, CDR2 FQNNGV. This CDR3 is 15 amino acids long. Between the trimmed V and J ends, which lost 5 bases and 0 bases, there was a span of 13 bases. The CDR3 is CASSTRGLMNTEAFF. DNA of the CDR3: TGTGCCAGCAGCACCAGAGGTCTAATGAACACTGAAGCTTTCTTT.

The chain recombines TRBV4-1 with TRBJ1-2, with D unclear. CDR1 MGHRA and CDR2 YSYEKL come from the germline V gene. Deletions cut 4 bases from V and 4 bases from J, with 16 bases between. The CDR3 is 15 amino acids. CDR3 amino acids: CASSPMAGYGYGYTF. The DNA for the CDR3 is TGCGCCAGCAGCCCGATGGCGGGGTATGGCTATGGCTACACCTTC.

The chain carries TRBV5-6 and TRBJ1-2; D unresolved. This CDR3 is 13 amino acids long. Germline V gene lookup returns CDR1 SGHDT and CDR2 YYEEEE. Trimming pared 1 base from V and 7 bases from J, leaving 11 bases between. CDR3 amino acids: CASSLTSSGGYTF. DNA for the CDR3: TGTGCCAGCAGCTTGACAAGTTCAGGTGGCTACACCTTC.

This clone showed up just a few times. The chain couples TRBV7-9 to TRBJ2-7; D ambiguous. The CDR3 is 14 amino acids. With 1 base removed from V and 5 bases from J, the gap between germline ends came to 12 bases. Looked up from germline, CDR1 is SEHNR and CDR2 is FQNEAQ (reference sequence). CDR3 DNA sequence: TGTGCCAGCAGCTTAGTCTCGGGTTACCACGAGCAGTACTTC. This codes for CASSLVSGYHEQYF.

This clone was recorded a few times. This sequence joins TRBV6-6 and TRBJ1-5; 8 bases are a match to TRBD1. This CDR3 is built from 13 residues. Unmatched junction bases numbered 6, after V lost 7 bases and J lost 7 bases. In germline, CDR1 is MNHNY, CDR2 SVGAGI (reference sequence). The chain's CDR3 is CASTQGAGQPQHF. In DNA form, the CDR3 reads TGTGCCAGCACGCAGGGGGCAGGACAGCCCCAGCATTTT.

The chain carries TRBV4-2 and TRBJ2-7; a weak D match, TRBD1 (6 bases). This CDR3 contains 22 residues. Trimming pared 0 bases from V and 3 bases from J, leaving 33 bases between. The V gene's germline CDR1 is LGHNA and CDR2 YNFKEQ. The CDR3 loop reads CASSQESADRDQLHNSNYEQYF. The CDR3 DNA reads as TGTGCCAGCAGCCAAGAGTCAGCGGACAGAGATCAACTGCACAATTCAAACTACGAGCAGTACTTC.

This clone was seen only once. The chain employs TRBV5-1 and TRBJ1-6, with 7 bases identical to TRBD1. V lost 4 bases to trimming and J lost 5 bases; unmatched junction nucleotides: 9. Looked up from germline, CDR1 is SGHRS and CDR2 is YFSETQ. CDR3 length: 16 amino acids. The CDR3 DNA follows: TGCGCCAGCAGCCCGGGAGGGACAGTCCATAATTCACCCCTCCACTTT. Its protein product is CASSPGGTVHNSPLHF.

In nucleotides, the CDR3 is TGCGCCAGCAGCTTGGGGGCAGGGATCGTAATGGACACAGATACGCAGTATTTT. Its protein product is CASSLGAGIVMDTDTQYF. The chain is built from TRBV5-1 and TRBJ2-3, with D possibly TRBD1 on 5 matching bases. The ends were cut back, 0 bases at V and 2 bases at J, with 19 bases in the middle. Germline V lookup: CDR1 SGHRS, CDR2 YFSETQ. This CDR3 is 18 amino acids long. The full variable domain, with the rest looked up from reference TRBV5-1 and TRBJ2-3, is KAGVTQTPRYLIKTRGQQVTLSCSPISGHRSVSWYQQTPGQGLQFLFEYFSETQRNKGNFPGRFSGRQFSNSRSEMNVSTLELGDSALYLCASSLGAGIVMDTDTQYFGPGTRLTVL.

The chain is built from TRBV5-6 and TRBJ2-2; no clear D. V lost 0 bases, J lost 3 bases, and 9 bases lay in between. The germline gives CDR1 SGHDT, CDR2 YYEEEE. The CDR3 is made up of 15 amino acids. In nucleotides, the CDR3 is TGTGCCAGCAGCTTGGTAACAGTGGACACCGGGGAGCTGTTTTTT. This translates into CASSLVTVDTGELFF.

The gene calls are TRBV19 and TRBJ2-7, with D possibly TRBD2 on 5 matching bases. In germline, CDR1 is LNHDA, CDR2 SQIVND (reference sequence). Trimming shortened V by 6 bases and J by 4 bases, and 13 bases separated the two germline ends. CDR3 length: 13 amino acids. CDR3 sequence: CASRGDPGYEQYF. The DNA for the CDR3 is TGTGCCAGTAGGGGAGACCCGGGATACGAGCAGTACTTC.

The chain joins TRBV6-1 to TRBJ2-3; the D gene is possibly TRBD2 (7 bases). The CDR3 is made up of 17 amino acids. Germline V gene data show CDR1 as MNHNS and CDR2 as SASEGT. V dropped 2 bases and J dropped 0 bases, with 15 bases sitting between them. The CDR3 DNA reads as TGTGCCAGCAGTGAAAAGGGTGGGGGGGCTAGCACAGATACGCAGTATTTT. Translation gives CASSEKGGGASTDTQYF.

The chain carries TRBV25-1 and TRBJ1-1, with a tentative D call TRBD1 (6 bases). CDR1 MGHDK and CDR2 SYGVNS come from the germline V gene. The CDR3 is 12 amino acids. Trimming cost V 11 bases and J 1 base, with 11 bases left between them. For the CDR3, the DNA is TGTGCCTCAAGGACAGAGAACACTGAAGCTTTCTTT. It specifies CASRTENTEAFF. Looking up the rest from reference TRBV25-1 and TRBJ1-1 gives the full variable domain: EADIYQTPRYLVIGTGKKITLECSQTMGHDKMYWYQQDPGMELHLIHYSYGVNSTEKGDLSSESTVSRIRTEHFPLTLESARPSHTSQYLCASRTENTEAFFGQGTRLTVV.

This chain joins TRBV27 and TRBJ2-5; D possibly corresponds to TRBD2 (7 bases). From germline, CDR1 is MNHEY and CDR2 SMNVEV (reference sequence). The CDR3 runs 16 residues. Trimming left V 3 bases short and J 0 bases short, with 14 bases between. In DNA form, the CDR3 reads TGTGCCAGCAGTTTGGGGGGAGGGGACAACCAAGAGACCCAGTACTTC. This codes for CASSLGGGDNQETQYF.

This clone has a single count. J is TRBJ2-3 and V is TRBV7-2; TRBD2 might be the D (6 bases). The CDR3 covers 15 residues. Germline V CDR1 and CDR2: SGHTA, FQGNSA. The germline V and J ends were trimmed by 7 bases and 4 bases, with 18 bases remaining between them. In DNA form, the CDR3 reads TGTGCCAGCAACGTTGCGGGTCCGGGGGCAGATACGCAGTATTTT. Translation: CASNVAGPGADTQYF. Complete variable domain (other parts from reference TRBV7-2 and TRBJ2-3): GAGVSQSPSNKVTEKGKDVELRCDPISGHTALYWYRQSLGQGLEFLIYFQGNSAPDKSGLPSDRFSAERTGGSVSTLTIQRTQQEDSAVYLCASNVAGPGADTQYFGPGTRLTVL.

The chain has TRBV4-1 and TRBJ2-3, with 12 positions matching TRBD2. In germline, CDR1 is MGHRA, CDR2 YSYEKL. There are 20 residues in the CDR3. Germline trimming cut 2 bases from V and 1 base from J; bases unmatched to any gene: 13. CDR3 DNA: TGCGCCAGCAGCCAATTCGTTCTAGCGGGAGGGCCCTCTCGCACAGATACGCAGTATTTT. Translated, it gives CASSQFVLAGGPSRTDTQYF.

This clone was detected a few times. This rearrangement joins TRBV15 to TRBJ2-5, with TRBD1 matching 7 bases. This CDR3 contains 15 residues. The germline V gene has CDR1 LNHNV and CDR2 YYDKDF (reference sequence). The ends lost 1 base at V and 0 bases at J; junction bases unmatched: 2. This chain's CDR3 is CATSRATGYQETQYF. The CDR3 nucleotides are TGTGCCACCAGCAGAGCGACAGGGTACCAAGAGACCCAGTACTTC.